This is a list of T cell receptor beta chains from one sample in a study of cytomegalovirus exposure and HLA in healthy donors. Profiled with immunoSEQ multiplex PCR; TCRdb holds only in-frame clones, not every one. The sample yields under 90,000 clones, 70% seen once. Sequencing input: PBMCs. These receptor sequences come from a woman between 50 and 59 years old in good health and CMV-seropositive. Both conserved end residues are part of each CDR3. The order of the fields is V gene, J gene, clone size, CDR3 protein. Clone size appears in some rows only: once, few, many, or a class for an expanded clone.

v_call: TRBV6-4
j_call: TRBJ2-2
clone_size: NA
cdr3_aa: CASSESTGNTGELFF

v_call: TRBV10-2
j_call: TRBJ2-5
clone_size: NA
cdr3_aa: CASSLDRAATQYF

v_call: TRBV27
j_call: TRBJ2-3
clone_size: once
cdr3_aa: CASSLSSTDTQYF

v_call: TRBV7-2
j_call: TRBJ2-7
clone_size: once
cdr3_aa: CASSFTGGSHEQYF

v_call: TRBV7-9
j_call: TRBJ1-2
clone_size: few
cdr3_aa: CASSPSTVGYTF

v_call: TRBV10-1
j_call: TRBJ2-2
clone_size: NA
cdr3_aa: CASRPAGGTGELFF

v_call: TRBV10-1
j_call: TRBJ2-7
clone_size: NA
cdr3_aa: CASSPGGQQYF

v_call: TRBV10-2
j_call: TRBJ1-5
clone_size: NA
cdr3_aa: CASSPRAQPQHF

v_call: TRBV19
j_call: TRBJ1-1
clone_size: NA
cdr3_aa: CASSRQGRGTEAFF

v_call: TRBV7-7
j_call: TRBJ2-5
clone_size: NA
cdr3_aa: CASSLETSGRAMETQYF

v_call: TRBV7-2
j_call: TRBJ2-3
clone_size: NA
cdr3_aa: CASSLRLAGRDTQYF

v_call: TRBV7-3
j_call: TRBJ2-3
clone_size: NA
cdr3_aa: CASREAGPTDTQYF

v_call: TRBV6-5
j_call: TRBJ1-1
clone_size: NA
cdr3_aa: CASSRDRDVTEAFF

v_call: TRBV5-6
j_call: TRBJ2-5
clone_size: NA
cdr3_aa: CASSPAGLETQYF

v_call: TRBV7-8
j_call: TRBJ2-2
clone_size: NA
cdr3_aa: CASSLGTPNTGELFF

v_call: TRBV30
j_call: TRBJ2-1
clone_size: NA
cdr3_aa: CAWSFNNEQFF

v_call: TRBV15
j_call: TRBJ2-1
clone_size: NA
cdr3_aa: CATSSVGSLANEQFF

v_call: TRBV5-5
j_call: TRBJ2-1
clone_size: NA
cdr3_aa: CASSPAGGTYNEQFF

v_call: TRBV7-8
j_call: TRBJ2-2
clone_size: NA
cdr3_aa: CASSYVAGVGTGELFF

v_call: TRBV6-4
j_call: TRBJ2-1
clone_size: NA
cdr3_aa: CASSADTGTSGESSYNEQFF

v_call: TRBV10-1
j_call: TRBJ2-7
clone_size: NA
cdr3_aa: CASSVSGLSYEQYF

v_call: TRBV29-1
j_call: NA
clone_size: once
cdr3_aa: CSVGRLADEQYF

v_call: TRBV28
j_call: TRBJ1-4
clone_size: once
cdr3_aa: CASSLRNEKLFF

v_call: TRBV5-1
j_call: TRBJ2-7
clone_size: NA
cdr3_aa: CASSLAVSGGVKNEQYF

v_call: TRBV29-1
j_call: TRBJ1-1
clone_size: NA
cdr3_aa: CSVEDWGLTGHTEAFF

v_call: TRBV10-2
j_call: TRBJ2-3
clone_size: few
cdr3_aa: CASSEFGGGSPADTQYF

v_call: TRBV7-2
j_call: TRBJ2-5
clone_size: NA
cdr3_aa: CASSLVGVAGGETQYF

v_call: TRBV5-1
j_call: TRBJ2-3
clone_size: NA
cdr3_aa: CASSLEQGRTDTQYF

v_call: TRBV11-3
j_call: TRBJ2-7
clone_size: NA
cdr3_aa: CASSVAGTGGSHEQYF

v_call: TRBV10-3
j_call: TRBJ1-2
clone_size: NA
cdr3_aa: CAISEGLTNYGYTF

v_call: TRBV9
j_call: TRBJ1-2
clone_size: NA
cdr3_aa: CASSVAWTPSYGYTF

v_call: TRBV2
j_call: TRBJ2-1
clone_size: few
cdr3_aa: CASSETSGAYNEQFF

v_call: TRBV21-1
j_call: TRBJ1-3
clone_size: NA
cdr3_aa: CASTATASGNTIYF

v_call: TRBV7-3
j_call: TRBJ2-2
clone_size: NA
cdr3_aa: CASSLSGANTGELFF

v_call: TRBV27
j_call: TRBJ1-5
clone_size: few
cdr3_aa: CASSLRAGDINQPQHF

v_call: TRBV28
j_call: TRBJ1-3
clone_size: NA
cdr3_aa: CASRIGSTGNTIYF

v_call: TRBV6-4
j_call: TRBJ2-3
clone_size: NA
cdr3_aa: CASSPGQGHTDTQYF

v_call: TRBV7-6
j_call: TRBJ2-1
clone_size: few
cdr3_aa: CASSFFGGNNEQFF

v_call: TRBV5-6
j_call: TRBJ2-1
clone_size: NA
cdr3_aa: CASSSGLASYNEQFF

v_call: TRBV28
j_call: TRBJ1-1
clone_size: NA
cdr3_aa: CASRPDREQNTEAFF

v_call: TRBV7-9
j_call: TRBJ1-5
clone_size: NA
cdr3_aa: CASSPGDRGNQPQHF

v_call: TRBV25-1
j_call: TRBJ2-7
clone_size: few
cdr3_aa: CASSESIRQNTYEQYF

v_call: TRBV28
j_call: TRBJ1-5
clone_size: NA
cdr3_aa: CASISRRPGSNQPQHF

v_call: TRBV18
j_call: TRBJ1-5
clone_size: NA
cdr3_aa: CASSPPGQYSNQPQHF

v_call: TRBV28
j_call: TRBJ2-7
clone_size: NA
cdr3_aa: CASRSGGAYEQYF

v_call: TRBV5-5
j_call: TRBJ2-3
clone_size: NA
cdr3_aa: CASSLGLSLIFTQYF

v_call: TRBV7-3
j_call: TRBJ2-4
clone_size: NA
cdr3_aa: CASSLPGTGVKNIQYF

v_call: TRBV5-1
j_call: TRBJ2-2
clone_size: NA
cdr3_aa: CASSLATGGGELFF